The sample holds one count of the clone carrying this TCR beta chain. This sample stems from a study of blood T cell repertoires in COVID-19. At the level of the study: COVID-19 samples from acute and convalescent phases originated in the United States, Italy and Spain. T cells, B-cell-depleted T cells, or PBMCs provided the cDNA or gDNA that served as material.

There are 12 residues in the CDR3. With V trimmed by 3 bases and J by 5 bases, 3 bases remained unmatched. From germline, CDR1 is SQVTM and CDR2 ANQGSEA. This table comes from immunoSEQ multiplex PCR, and its TCRdb copy is limited to in-frame clones, with some not included. The table includes 150,000 to 200,000 clones, over 75% detected once. This study enrolled people aged about 18 to 100 from under 25 US geographic areas. The sequence came from a man aged 40-50 years who had recovered from COVID-19. The rearrangement joins TRBV29-1 to TRBJ2-5, with TRBD1 matching over 7 bases. Sequenced material: PBMCs or T cells enriched from blood (not recorded which). The CDR3 DNA follows: TGCAGCGTTGATAGGGGGCGGGAGACCCAGTACTTC. Its translation is CSVDRGRETQYF.